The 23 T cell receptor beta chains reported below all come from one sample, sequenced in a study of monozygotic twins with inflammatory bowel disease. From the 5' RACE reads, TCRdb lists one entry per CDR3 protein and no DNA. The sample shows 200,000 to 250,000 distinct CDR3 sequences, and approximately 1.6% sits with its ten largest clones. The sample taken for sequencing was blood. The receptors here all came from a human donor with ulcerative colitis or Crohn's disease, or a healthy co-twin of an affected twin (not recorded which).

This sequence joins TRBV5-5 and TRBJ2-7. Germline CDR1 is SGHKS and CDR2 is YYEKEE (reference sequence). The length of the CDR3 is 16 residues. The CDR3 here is CASSSGGSGRLYEQYF. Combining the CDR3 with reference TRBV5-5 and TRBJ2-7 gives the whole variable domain DAGVTQSPTHLIKTRGQQVTLRCSPISGHKSVSWYQQVLGQGPQFIFQYYEKEERGRGNFPDRFSARQFPNYSSELNVNALLLGDSALYLCASSSGGSGRLYEQYFGPGTRLTVT.

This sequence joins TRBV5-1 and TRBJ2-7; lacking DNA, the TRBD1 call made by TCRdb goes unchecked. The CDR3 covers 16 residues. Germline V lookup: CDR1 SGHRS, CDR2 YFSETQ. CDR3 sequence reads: CASSLAGQGYAYEQYF. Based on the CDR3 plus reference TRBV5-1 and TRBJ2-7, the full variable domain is KAGVTQTPRYLIKTRGQQVTLSCSPISGHRSVSWYQQTPGQGLQFLFEYFSETQRNKGNFPGRFSGRQFSNSRSEMNVSTLELGDSALYLCASSLAGQGYAYEQYFGPGTRLTVT.

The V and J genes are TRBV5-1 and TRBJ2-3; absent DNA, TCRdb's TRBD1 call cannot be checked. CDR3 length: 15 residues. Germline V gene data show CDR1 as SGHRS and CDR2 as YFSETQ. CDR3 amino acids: CASSLAGQWTDTQYF.

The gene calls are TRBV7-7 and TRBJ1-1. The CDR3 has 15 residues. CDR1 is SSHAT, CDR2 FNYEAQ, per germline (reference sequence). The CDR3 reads CASSRDYTPDTEAFF.

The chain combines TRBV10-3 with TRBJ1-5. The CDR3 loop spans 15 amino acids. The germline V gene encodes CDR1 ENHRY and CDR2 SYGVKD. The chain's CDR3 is CAISESDSSNQPQHF.

CDR3 sequence reads: CASSEGYRDSFGGYTF. The chain recombines TRBV2 with TRBJ1-2; with no DNA, the TCRdb D assignment of TRBD1 cannot be verified. Germline CDR1 is SNHLY and CDR2 is FYNNEI. CDR3 size: 16 residues.

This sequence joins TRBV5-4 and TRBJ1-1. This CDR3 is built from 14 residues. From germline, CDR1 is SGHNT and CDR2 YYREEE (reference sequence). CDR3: CASSRDKWNTEAFF.

The CDR3 region is CSAYGAAKSYEQYF. The V gene is TRBV20-1, the J gene TRBJ2-7; the TRBD1 assignment by TCRdb is unverifiable without DNA. Germline V gives CDR1 DFQATT, CDR2 SNEGSKA (reference sequence). The CDR3 runs to 14 residues.

The CDR3 here is CASSGMGTAAQPQHF. This chain links TRBV2 with TRBJ1-5. The CDR3 has 15 amino acids. CDR1 and CDR2 (germline): SNHLY, FYNNEI.

The CDR3 reads CASSLGIGDTQYF. The chain uses TRBV11-2 and TRBJ2-3. This CDR3 contains 13 residues. CDR1 and CDR2 from the germline V gene are SGHAT and FQNNGV.

The CDR3 loop is CASDREYSNQPQHF. This chain connects TRBV27 to TRBJ1-5. The CDR3 has 14 residues. The germline gives CDR1 MNHEY, CDR2 SMNVEV (reference sequence).

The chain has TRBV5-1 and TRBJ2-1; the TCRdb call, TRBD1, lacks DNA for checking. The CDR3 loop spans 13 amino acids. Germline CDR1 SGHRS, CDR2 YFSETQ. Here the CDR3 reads CASSRDRANEQFF.

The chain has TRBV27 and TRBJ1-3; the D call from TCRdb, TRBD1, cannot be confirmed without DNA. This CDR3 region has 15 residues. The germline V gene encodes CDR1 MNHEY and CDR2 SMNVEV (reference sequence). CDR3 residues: CASRPVGDSRNTIYF.

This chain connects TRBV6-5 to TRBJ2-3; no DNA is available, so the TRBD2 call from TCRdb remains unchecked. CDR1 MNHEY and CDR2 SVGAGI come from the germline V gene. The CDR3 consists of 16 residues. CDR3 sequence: CASSSRRTRGTDTQYF.

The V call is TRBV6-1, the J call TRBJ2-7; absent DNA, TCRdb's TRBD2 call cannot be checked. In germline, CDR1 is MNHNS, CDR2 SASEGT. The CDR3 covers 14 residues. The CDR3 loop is CASSLGRNSYEQYF.

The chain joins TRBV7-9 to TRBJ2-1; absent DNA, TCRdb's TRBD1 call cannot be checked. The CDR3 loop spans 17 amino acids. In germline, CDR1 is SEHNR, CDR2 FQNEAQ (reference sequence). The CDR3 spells CASSLVGQGFIKNEQFF.

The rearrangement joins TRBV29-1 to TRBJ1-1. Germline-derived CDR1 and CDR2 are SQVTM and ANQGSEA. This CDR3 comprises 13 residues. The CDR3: CSVCETLNTEAFF.

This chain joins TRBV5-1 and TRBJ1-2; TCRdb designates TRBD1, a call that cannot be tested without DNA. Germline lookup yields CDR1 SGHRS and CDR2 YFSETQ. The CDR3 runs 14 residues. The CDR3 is CASSHQGQGNGYTF.

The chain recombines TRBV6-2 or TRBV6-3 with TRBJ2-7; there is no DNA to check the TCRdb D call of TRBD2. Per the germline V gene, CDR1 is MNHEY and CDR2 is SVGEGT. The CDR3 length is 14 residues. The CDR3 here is CASRESGGSYEQYF.

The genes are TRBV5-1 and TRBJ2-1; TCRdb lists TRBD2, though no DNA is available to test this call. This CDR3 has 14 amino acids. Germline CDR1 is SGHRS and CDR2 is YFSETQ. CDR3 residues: CASSLGVSGNEQFF.

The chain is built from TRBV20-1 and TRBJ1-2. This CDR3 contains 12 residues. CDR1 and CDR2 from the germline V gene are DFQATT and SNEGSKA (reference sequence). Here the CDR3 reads CSASGEDYGYTF.

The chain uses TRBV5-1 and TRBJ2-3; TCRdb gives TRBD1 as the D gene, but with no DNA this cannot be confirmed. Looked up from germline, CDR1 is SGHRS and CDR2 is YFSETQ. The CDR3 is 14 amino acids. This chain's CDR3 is CASSPGQNTDTQYF. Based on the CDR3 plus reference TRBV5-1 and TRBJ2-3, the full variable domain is KAGVTQTPRYLIKTRGQQVTLSCSPISGHRSVSWYQQTPGQGLQFLFEYFSETQRNKGNFPGRFSGRQFSNSRSEMNVSTLELGDSALYLCASSPGQNTDTQYFGPGTRLTVL.

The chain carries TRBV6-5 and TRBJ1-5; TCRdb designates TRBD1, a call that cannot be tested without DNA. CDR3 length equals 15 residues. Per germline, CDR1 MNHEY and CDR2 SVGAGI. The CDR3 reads CASSYDREKFQPQHF.